This passage covers 29 T cell receptor beta chains from one sample sequenced in a study of PD-1 blockade in mismatch repair-deficient tumors (dated by TCRdb to the late 2010s). To prepare the library, the immunoSEQ multiplex PCR assay was applied. Imported from immuneACCESS, the table was reduced by TCRdb to in-frame sequences with V and J called. These copies leave out some clones; in studies compared against another copy, an unresolved V gene accounts for under half, and the cause of the remainder is not known. A total of 77,000 or so clones appear in this sample, around 80% of them only once. The ten largest account for 5% to 6.5% of the sample. This sample comprised peripheral blood, obtained 44 weeks after starting pembrolizumab. These TCRs come from an adult with mismatch repair-deficient cancer.

V gene TRBV5-1 combines with J gene TRBJ2-1, with 8 bases that match TRBD1. This CDR3 spans 13 amino acids. Germline V gene sequence: CDR1 SGHRS, CDR2 YFSETQ. The ends lost 2 bases at V and 8 bases at J; junction bases unmatched: 3. CDR3 loop: CASSFAGGDEQFF. CDR3 nucleotides: TGCGCCAGCAGCTTCGCAGGGGGCGATGAGCAGTTCTTC.

The chain combines TRBV7-9 with TRBJ2-7; 7 bases agree with TRBD1. The length of the CDR3 is 13 residues. V lost 6 bases and J lost 3; bases outside the gene matches: 5. Germline V CDR1 and CDR2: SEHNR, FQNEAQ (reference sequence). The CDR3 loop reads CASSLRDSYEQYF. DNA of the CDR3: TGTGCCAGCAGTCTCCGGGACAGCTACGAGCAGTACTTC.

The gene calls are TRBV6-1 and TRBJ2-7; a weak D match, TRBD2 (6 bases). Trimming shortened V by 6 bases and J by 0 bases, and 12 bases separated the two germline ends. Per germline, CDR1 MNHNS and CDR2 SASEGT. The CDR3 has 14 amino acids. The CDR3 coding sequence is TGTGCCAGCAGGCCGGCGGGGAGCTCCTACGAGCAGTACTTC. Its translation: CASRPAGSSYEQYF.

This chain uses TRBV25-1 with TRBJ2-2; a possible D gene is TRBD2 (6 bases). The germline V gene encodes CDR1 MGHDK and CDR2 SYGVNS. Trimming removed 6 bases from V and 4 bases from J, with 12 bases in between. This CDR3 comprises 14 residues. The DNA for the CDR3 is TGTGCCAGCAGGACACTAGCAGGCACCGGGGAGCTGTTTTTT. This codes for CASRTLAGTGELFF.

The CDR3 DNA follows: TGTGCCAGCAGGTTCCCCCGGGAGCGGGAGGAGGGAAACAATGAGCAGTTCTTC. This translates into CASRFPREREEGNNEQFF. V usage is TRBV9 and J usage is TRBJ2-1; 9 positions agree with TRBD2. After removal of 5 bases from V and 5 bases from J, the junction contained 17 bases not matched to a gene. The CDR3 contains 18 residues. Germline V gives CDR1 SGDLS, CDR2 YYNGEE.

This chain uses TRBV5-1 with TRBJ2-1; no firm D call. V lost 0 bases, J lost 9 bases, and 16 bases lay in between. The CDR3 loop spans 15 amino acids. In germline, CDR1 is SGHRS, CDR2 YFSETQ. CDR3 bases: TGCGCCAGCAGCTTGGGGGTGGATTTAGCAGGTGAGCAGTTCTTC. Its translation is CASSLGVDLAGEQFF.

For this clone: Distinct nucleotide sequences in the sample also encode this CDR3. The V gene is TRBV11-3, the J gene TRBJ2-2; no reliable D call. From germline, CDR1 is SGHNT and CDR2 YENEEA. The CDR3 contains 12 residues. V was cut by 5 bases and J by 3 bases, with 4 bases left in between. The CDR3 spells CASSPYTGELFF. The CDR3 DNA is TGTGCCAGCAGCCCATACACCGGGGAGCTGTTTTTT. Looking up the rest from reference TRBV11-3 and TRBJ2-2 gives the full variable domain: EAGVVQSPRYKIIEKKQPVAFWCNPISGHNTLYWYLQNLGQGPELLIRYENEEAVDDSQLPKDRFSAERLKGVDSTLKIQPAELGDSAVYLCASSPYTGELFFGEGSRLTVL.

The chain couples TRBV28 to TRBJ2-7; D is possibly TRBD2 (5 bases). Germline assignment: CDR1 MDHEN and CDR2 SYDVKM. The V end lost 3 bases, the J end lost 7 bases, and 10 bases lay between the germline ends. CDR3 length: 12 amino acids. Here the CDR3 reads CASSFPSYEQYF. The CDR3 DNA reads TGTGCCAGCAGTTTCCCTAGCTATGAGCAGTACTTC. Using reference TRBV28 and TRBJ2-7 for the parts outside the CDR3, the full variable domain is DVKVTQSSRYLVKRTGEKVFLECVQDMDHENMFWYRQDPGLGLRLIYFSYDVKMKEKGDIPEGYSVSREKKERFSLILESASTNQTSMYLCASSFPSYEQYFGPGTRLTVT.

This clone appeared once. The J gene is TRBJ2-2, the V gene TRBV4-3; a possible D gene is TRBD2 (5 bases). CDR1 and CDR2 (germline): LGHNA, YSLEER. V shed 2 bases and J shed 4 bases, with 20 bases lying between them. This CDR3 has 18 amino acids. The CDR3 DNA sequence: TGCGCCAGCAGCCAAAGAAAGGTGGAGGAGACAAGCACCGGGGAGCTGTTTTTT. Translating it yields CASSQRKVEETSTGELFF.

This chain links TRBV5-4 with TRBJ2-1; perhaps TRBD1 as D (6 bases). Germline V CDR1 and CDR2: SGHNT, YYREEE (reference sequence). Deletions cut 7 bases from V and 7 bases from J, with 21 bases between. This CDR3 has 15 residues. This CDR3 reads CASSGQKHSQNEQFF. CDR3 DNA: TGTGCCAGCTCCGGACAGAAACACTCACAGAATGAGCAGTTCTTC.

This chain connects TRBV7-2 to TRBJ2-1; D is uncertain. The CDR3 loop spans 14 amino acids. Looked up from germline, CDR1 is SGHTA and CDR2 is FQGNSA. V was shortened by 7 bases and J by 3 bases, with 13 bases between the two germline ends. The CDR3 DNA reads as TGTGCCAGCAACCCGGACGCCATCTACAATGAGCAGTTCTTC. Translating it yields CASNPDAIYNEQFF.

The J gene is TRBJ2-3, the V gene TRBV18; D is uncertain. V was clipped by 1 base and J by 0 bases, with 5 bases between them. The CDR3 totals 14 residues. Germline assignment: CDR1 KGHSH and CDR2 LQKENI. The CDR3 is CASSPLGSTDTQYF. The CDR3 DNA follows: TGTGCCAGCTCACCACTCGGAAGCACAGATACGCAGTATTTT.

The V and J genes are TRBV9 and TRBJ2-1; 14 positions match TRBD2. The length of the CDR3 is 16 residues. Germline CDR1 and CDR2: SGDLS and YYNGEE. V lost 2 bases, J lost 10 bases, and 8 bases stayed unmatched. CDR3 in amino acids: CASSVAGTSGSREQFF. CDR3 in DNA: TGTGCCAGCAGCGTGGCCGGGACTAGCGGGAGCCGCGAGCAGTTCTTC.

The chain uses TRBV11-2 and TRBJ1-1, with 9 bases that match TRBD1. Germline CDR1 is SGHAT and CDR2 is FQNNGV. V dropped 5 bases and J dropped 8; count of bases not matched to a gene: 12. There are 15 residues in the CDR3. The CDR3 loop reads CASSPHRGPRREAFF. In DNA, the CDR3 is TGTGCCAGCAGCCCCCACAGGGGGCCTAGGCGGGAAGCTTTCTTT.

This clone was observed a few times. The J gene is TRBJ1-1, the V gene TRBV6-5, with no clear D. V was shortened by 5 bases and J by 3 bases, with 4 bases between the two germline ends. The CDR3 consists of 11 residues. Germline CDR1 is MNHEY and CDR2 is SVGAGI. In DNA, the CDR3 is TGTGCCAGCAGTATGTACACTGAAGCTTTCTTT. This gives the protein CASSMYTEAFF.

The gene calls are TRBV29-1 and TRBJ1-1; D is unclear. There are 13 residues in the CDR3. The germline gives CDR1 SQVTM, CDR2 ANQGSEA. Trimming removed 2 bases from V and 5 bases from J, with 12 bases in between. The CDR3 sequence is CSVERGRGTEAFF. CDR3 bases: TGCAGCGTTGAACGAGGGAGAGGAACTGAAGCTTTCTTT.

The rearrangement joins TRBV6-5 to TRBJ1-5; unclear D gene. Germline loops: CDR1 MNHEY, CDR2 SVGAGI. There are 15 residues in the CDR3. Trimming shortened V by 6 bases and J by 4 bases, and 16 bases separated the two germline ends. The CDR3 DNA reads TGTGCCAGCAGATTGACTTTTACGGGAAATCAGCCCCAGCATTTT. This gives the protein CASRLTFTGNQPQHF.

This chain joins TRBV5-1 and TRBJ2-7; TRBD2 matches at 11 bases. In germline, CDR1 is SGHRS, CDR2 YFSETQ. The CDR3 has 14 amino acids. J lost 5 bases, V lost 2 bases, and 3 bases had no gene match. The CDR3 DNA reads as TGCGCCAGCAGCTTTAGCGGGAGGGCCAACGAGCAGTACTTC. Translating it yields CASSFSGRANEQYF.

This chain links TRBV9 with TRBJ2-7, with 7 bases aligning to TRBD2. Germline-derived CDR1 and CDR2 are SGDLS and YYNGEE. This CDR3 spans 13 amino acids. Losses at the gene ends were 3 bases for V and 6 bases for J; bases not matched to a gene: 6. The CDR3 nucleotides are TGTGCCAGCAGCGCGGGACTACCGAGCGAGCAGTACTTC. Its protein product is CASSAGLPSEQYF.

The chain couples TRBV19 to TRBJ1-4, with D perhaps matching TRBD1 (6 bases). The germline CDR1 and CDR2 sequences are LNHDA and SQIVND (reference sequence). V was pared by 4 bases and J by 8 bases, with 14 bases between. The CDR3 is made up of 14 amino acids. The CDR3 DNA reads as TGTGCCAGTAGTACAACAGGGCTGAAGGAAAAACTGTTTTTT. Protein: CASSTTGLKEKLFF.

The chain links TRBV11-2 to TRBJ1-1, with TRBD1 matching 7 bases. The CDR3 length is 15 residues. V was pared by 3 bases and J by 3 bases, with 7 bases of the junction left unmatched. CDR1 SGHAT and CDR2 FQNNGV come from the germline V gene. The CDR3 DNA is TGTGCCAGCAGCTTCTACAGGGGTTTACACACTGAAGCTTTCTTT. This encodes CASSFYRGLHTEAFF.

This rearrangement joins TRBV11-3 to TRBJ2-3; D may be TRBD2 (6 bases). V lost 5 bases and J lost 2, with 17 bases in between. The CDR3 runs 16 residues. CDR1 is SGHNT and CDR2 is YENEEA in the germline V gene. The CDR3 sequence: CASSATGSHPTDTQYF. In DNA, the CDR3 is TGTGCCAGCAGCGCTACCGGGAGTCACCCCACAGATACGCAGTATTTT. Based on the CDR3 plus reference TRBV11-3 and TRBJ2-3, the full variable domain is EAGVVQSPRYKIIEKKQPVAFWCNPISGHNTLYWYLQNLGQGPELLIRYENEEAVDDSQLPKDRFSAERLKGVDSTLKIQPAELGDSAVYLCASSATGSHPTDTQYFGPGTRLTVL.

The chain combines TRBV29-1 with TRBJ2-2; tentative D call: TRBD1 (6 bases). Germline V gene data show CDR1 as SQVTM and CDR2 as ANQGSEA. V was trimmed by 6 bases and J by 2 bases, leaving 13 bases between them. The CDR3 contains 14 residues. CDR3 sequence (DNA): TGCAGCGTAGCCAGGGGAGTAAACACCGGGGAGCTGTTTTTT. Protein sequence: CSVARGVNTGELFF.

The gene calls are TRBV10-3 and TRBJ2-1, with a tentative D call TRBD1 (5 bases). Germline V lookup: CDR1 ENHRY, CDR2 SYGVKD. V gave up 7 bases and J gave up 7 bases, with 8 bases separating them. CDR3 size: 11 residues. The CDR3 DNA is TGTGCCATCACTAGGGGAAATGAGCAGTTCTTC. This gives the protein CAITRGNEQFF.

The rearrangement links TRBV19 to TRBJ2-2, with 8 bases that match TRBD2. The CDR3 spans 16 residues. Looked up from germline, CDR1 is LNHDA and CDR2 is SQIVND (reference sequence). Trimming at V came to 7 bases and at J to 1 base, leaving 8 bases not matched to a gene. The CDR3: CASNPLSGKNTGELFF. Written as DNA, the CDR3 is TGTGCCAGTAACCCCCTTAGCGGGAAGAACACCGGGGAGCTGTTTTTT.

This clone was seen a handful of times. The chain recombines TRBV11-2 with TRBJ2-7; D gene unclear. Trimming shortened V by 3 bases and J by 3 bases, and 3 bases separated the two germline ends. The V gene's germline CDR1 is SGHAT and CDR2 FQNNGV. This CDR3 is 11 amino acids long. The DNA for the CDR3 is TGTGCCAGCAGCTTCGACTACGAGCAGTACTTC. Its translation: CASSFDYEQYF.

The CDR3 region has the DNA TGTGCCATCAGGGGGCGCTCCAGCTCCTACAATGAGCAGTTCTTC. This codes for CAIRGRSSSYNEQFF. V and J are TRBV10-3 and TRBJ2-1; tentatively, D is TRBD1 (5 bases). V lost 6 bases, J lost 0 bases, and 12 bases lay in between. Germline V gene data show CDR1 as ENHRY and CDR2 as SYGVKD. CDR3 length: 15 amino acids.

The chain uses TRBV9 and TRBJ2-3, with no clear D. Trimming pared 4 bases from V and 0 bases from J, leaving 12 bases between. The CDR3 is 15 residues long. CDR1 SGDLS and CDR2 YYNGEE come from the germline V gene. Here the CDR3 DNA reads TGTGCCAGCAGCCCCGGAGTCGGTAGCACAGATACGCAGTATTTT. Encoded protein: CASSPGVGSTDTQYF.

This chain connects TRBV27 to TRBJ1-4; possible D gene TRBD1, 6 bases. Germline V gene sequence: CDR1 MNHEY, CDR2 SMNVEV (reference sequence). The CDR3 is made up of 14 amino acids. Trimming left V 1 base short and J 6 bases short, with 9 bases between. In nucleotides, the CDR3 is TGTGCCAGCAGTTTATTTAGGGGGGATGAAAAACTGTTTTTT. Its translation: CASSLFRGDEKLFF. The variable domain in full, completed from reference TRBV27 and TRBJ1-4, reads EAQVTQNPRYLITVTGKKLTVTCSQNMNHEYMSWYRQDPGLGLRQIYYSMNVEVTDKGDVPEGYKVSRKEKRNFPLILESPSPNQTSLYFCASSLFRGDEKLFFGSGTQLSVL.